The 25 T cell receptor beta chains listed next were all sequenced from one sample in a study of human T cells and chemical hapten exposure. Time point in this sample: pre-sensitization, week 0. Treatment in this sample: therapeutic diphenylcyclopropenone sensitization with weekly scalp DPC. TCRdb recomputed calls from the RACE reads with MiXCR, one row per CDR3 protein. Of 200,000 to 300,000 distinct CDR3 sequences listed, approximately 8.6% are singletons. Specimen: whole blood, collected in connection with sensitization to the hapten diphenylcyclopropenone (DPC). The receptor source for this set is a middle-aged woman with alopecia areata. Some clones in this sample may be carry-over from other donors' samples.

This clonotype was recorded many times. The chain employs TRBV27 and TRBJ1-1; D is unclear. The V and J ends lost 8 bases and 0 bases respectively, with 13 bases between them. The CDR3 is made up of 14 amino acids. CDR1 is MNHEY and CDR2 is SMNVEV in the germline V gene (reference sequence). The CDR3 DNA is TGTGCCAGCGGGCGACCCCTGGTGAACACTGAAGCTTTCTTT. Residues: CASGRPLVNTEAFF.

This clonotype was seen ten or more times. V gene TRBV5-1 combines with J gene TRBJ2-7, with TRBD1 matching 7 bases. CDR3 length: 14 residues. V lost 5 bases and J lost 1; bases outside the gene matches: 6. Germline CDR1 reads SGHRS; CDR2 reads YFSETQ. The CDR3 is CASRTGTASYEQYF. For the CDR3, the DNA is TGCGCCAGCAGGACCGGGACAGCATCCTACGAGCAGTACTTC.

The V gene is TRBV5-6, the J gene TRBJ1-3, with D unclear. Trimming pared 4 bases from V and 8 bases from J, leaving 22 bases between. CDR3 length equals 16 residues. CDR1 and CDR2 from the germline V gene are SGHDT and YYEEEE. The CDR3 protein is CASSTINLGPRDTIYF. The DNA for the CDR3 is TGTGCCAGCAGCACCATAAACCTAGGACCCCGCGACACCATATATTTT.

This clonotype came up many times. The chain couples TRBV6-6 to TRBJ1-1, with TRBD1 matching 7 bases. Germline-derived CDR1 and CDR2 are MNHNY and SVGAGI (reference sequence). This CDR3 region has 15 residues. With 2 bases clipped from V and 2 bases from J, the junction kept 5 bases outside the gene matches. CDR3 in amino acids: CASSYGQGVNTEAFF. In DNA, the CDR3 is TGTGCCAGCAGTTACGGCCAGGGGGTAAACACTGAAGCTTTCTTT.

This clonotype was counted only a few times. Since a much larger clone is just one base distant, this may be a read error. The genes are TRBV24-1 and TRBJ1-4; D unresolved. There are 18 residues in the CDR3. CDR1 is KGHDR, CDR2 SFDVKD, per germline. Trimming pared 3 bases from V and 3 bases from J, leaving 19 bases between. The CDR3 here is CATSDTLNNGMANEKLFF. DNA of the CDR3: TGTGCCACCAGTGATACCCTTAATAACGGTATGGCTAATGAAAAACTGTTTTTT.

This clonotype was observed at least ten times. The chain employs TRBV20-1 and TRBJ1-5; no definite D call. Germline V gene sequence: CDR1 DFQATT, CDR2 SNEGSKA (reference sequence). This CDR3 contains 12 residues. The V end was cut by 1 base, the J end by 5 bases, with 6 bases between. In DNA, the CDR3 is TGCAGTGCTAGAGTACGGGATCAGCCCCAGCATTTT. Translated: CSARVRDQPQHF.

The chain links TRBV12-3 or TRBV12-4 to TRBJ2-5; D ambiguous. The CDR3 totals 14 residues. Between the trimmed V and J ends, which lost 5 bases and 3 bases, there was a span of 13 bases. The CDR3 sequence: CASSEPETKETQYF. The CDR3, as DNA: TGTGCCAGCAGTGAACCAGAGACGAAAGAGACCCAGTACTTC.

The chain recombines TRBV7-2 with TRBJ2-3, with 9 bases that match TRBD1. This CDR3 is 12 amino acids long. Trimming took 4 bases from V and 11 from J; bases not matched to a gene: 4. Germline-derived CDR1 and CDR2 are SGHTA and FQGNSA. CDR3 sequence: CASSWPGQGQYF. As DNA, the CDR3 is TGTGCCAGCAGCTGGCCGGGACAGGGGCAGTATTTT.

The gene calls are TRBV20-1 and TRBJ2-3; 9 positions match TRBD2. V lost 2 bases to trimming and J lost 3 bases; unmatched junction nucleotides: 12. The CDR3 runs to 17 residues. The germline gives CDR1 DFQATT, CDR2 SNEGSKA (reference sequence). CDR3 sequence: CSARPGGLASWTDTQYF. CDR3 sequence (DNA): TGCAGTGCTAGACCCGGTGGACTAGCGAGTTGGACAGATACGCAGTATTTT.

CDR3 nucleotides: TGTGCCAGCAGCCAAGATCCGGGATCCGGCTACACCTTC. This sequence encodes CASSQDPGSGYTF. This chain joins TRBV3-1 and TRBJ1-2; D ambiguous. The germline V gene has CDR1 LGHDT and CDR2 YNNKEL (reference sequence). V lost 0 bases to trimming and J lost 8 bases, with 10 bases between them. The CDR3 has 13 amino acids. The full variable domain, with the rest looked up from reference TRBV3-1 and TRBJ1-2, is DTAVSQTPKYLVTQMGNDKSIKCEQNLGHDTMYWYKQDSKKFLKIMFSYNNKELIINETVPNRFSPKSPDKAHLNLHINSLELGDSAVYFCASSQDPGSGYTFGSGTRLTVV.

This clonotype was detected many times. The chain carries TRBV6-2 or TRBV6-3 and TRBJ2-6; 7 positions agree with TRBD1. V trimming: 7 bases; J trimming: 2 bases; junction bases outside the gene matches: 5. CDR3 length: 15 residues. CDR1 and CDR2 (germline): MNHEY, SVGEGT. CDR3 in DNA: TGTGCCAGCAATCACAGGGGAACTGGGGCCAACGTCCTGACTTTC. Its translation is CASNHRGTGANVLTF.

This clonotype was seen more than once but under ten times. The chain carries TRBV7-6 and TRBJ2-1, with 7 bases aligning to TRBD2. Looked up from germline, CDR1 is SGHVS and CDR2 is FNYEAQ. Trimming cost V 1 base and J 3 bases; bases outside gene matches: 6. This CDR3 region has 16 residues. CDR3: CASSLEAGALYNEQFF. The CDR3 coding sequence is TGTGCCAGCAGCTTAGAGGCGGGAGCACTCTACAATGAGCAGTTCTTC.

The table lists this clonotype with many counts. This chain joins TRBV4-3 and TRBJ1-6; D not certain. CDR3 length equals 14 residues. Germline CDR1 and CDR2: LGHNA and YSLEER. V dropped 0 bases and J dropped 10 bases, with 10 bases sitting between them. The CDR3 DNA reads TGCGCCAGCAGCCAAGAAGTTGAGAGATCACCCCTCCACTTT. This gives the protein CASSQEVERSPLHF.

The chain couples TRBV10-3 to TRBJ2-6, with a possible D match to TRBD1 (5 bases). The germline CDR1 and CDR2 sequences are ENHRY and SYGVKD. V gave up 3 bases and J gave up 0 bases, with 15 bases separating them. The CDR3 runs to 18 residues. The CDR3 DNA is TGTGCCATCAGTGACACCAGGGTAACTAACTCTGGGGCCAACGTCCTGACTTTC. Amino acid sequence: CAISDTRVTNSGANVLTF.

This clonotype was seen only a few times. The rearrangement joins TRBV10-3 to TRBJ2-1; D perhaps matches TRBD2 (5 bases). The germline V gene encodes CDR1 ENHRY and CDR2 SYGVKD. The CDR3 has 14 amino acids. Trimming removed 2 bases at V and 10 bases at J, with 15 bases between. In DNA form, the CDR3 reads TGTGCCATCAGTGAGCCCCGGACGGGGTGGGAGCAGTTCTTC. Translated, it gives CAISEPRTGWEQFF.

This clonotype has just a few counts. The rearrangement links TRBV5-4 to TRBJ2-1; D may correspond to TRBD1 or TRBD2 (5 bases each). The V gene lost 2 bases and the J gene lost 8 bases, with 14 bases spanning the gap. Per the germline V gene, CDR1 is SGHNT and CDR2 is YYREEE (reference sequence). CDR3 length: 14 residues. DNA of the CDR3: TGTGCCAGCAGCTTCCCGGGACCGACCCATGAGCAGTTCTTC. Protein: CASSFPGPTHEQFF.

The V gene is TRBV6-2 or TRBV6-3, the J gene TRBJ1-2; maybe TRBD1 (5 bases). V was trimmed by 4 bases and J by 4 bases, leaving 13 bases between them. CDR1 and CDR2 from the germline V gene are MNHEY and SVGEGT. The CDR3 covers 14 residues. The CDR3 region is CASSSIDRPYGYTF. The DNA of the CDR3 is TGTGCCAGCAGTTCAATAGACAGACCCTATGGCTACACCTTC.

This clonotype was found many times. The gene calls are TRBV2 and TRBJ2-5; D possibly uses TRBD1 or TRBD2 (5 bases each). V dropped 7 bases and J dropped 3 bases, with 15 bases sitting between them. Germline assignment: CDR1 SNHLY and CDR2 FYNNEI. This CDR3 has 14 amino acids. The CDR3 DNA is TGTGCCAGCAATTCATACGGGACCGAAGAGACCCAGTACTTC. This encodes CASNSYGTEETQYF.

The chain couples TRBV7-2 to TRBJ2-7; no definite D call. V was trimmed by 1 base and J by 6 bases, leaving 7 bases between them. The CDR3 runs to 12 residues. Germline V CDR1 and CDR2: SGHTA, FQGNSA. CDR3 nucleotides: TGTGCCAGCAGCTTAGAGGGAATCGAGCAGTACTTC. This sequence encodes CASSLEGIEQYF.

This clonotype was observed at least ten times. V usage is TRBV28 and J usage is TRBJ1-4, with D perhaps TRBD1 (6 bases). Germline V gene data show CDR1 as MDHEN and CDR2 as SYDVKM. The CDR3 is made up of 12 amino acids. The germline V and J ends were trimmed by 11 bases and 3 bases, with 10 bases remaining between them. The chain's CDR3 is CAGGVPNEKLFF. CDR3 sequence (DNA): TGTGCCGGGGGCGTGCCTAATGAAAAACTGTTTTTT. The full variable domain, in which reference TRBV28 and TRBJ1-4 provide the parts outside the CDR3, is DVKVTQSSRYLVKRTGEKVFLECVQDMDHENMFWYRQDPGLGLRLIYFSYDVKMKEKGDIPEGYSVSREKKERFSLILESASTNQTSMYLCAGGVPNEKLFFGSGTQLSVL.

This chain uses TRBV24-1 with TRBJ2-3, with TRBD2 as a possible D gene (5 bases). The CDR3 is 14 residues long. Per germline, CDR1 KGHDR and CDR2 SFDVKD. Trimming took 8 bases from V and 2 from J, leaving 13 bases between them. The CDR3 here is CATKAGGFTDTQYF. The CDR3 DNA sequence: TGTGCCACCAAAGCTGGCGGGTTCACAGATACGCAGTATTTT.

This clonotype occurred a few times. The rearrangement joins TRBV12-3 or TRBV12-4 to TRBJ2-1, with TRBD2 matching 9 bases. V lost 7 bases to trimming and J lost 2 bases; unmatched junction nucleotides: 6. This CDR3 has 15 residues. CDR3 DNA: TGTGCCAGCACCCTACTAGCGGGCCCCTACAATGAGCAGTTCTTC. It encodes CASTLLAGPYNEQFF.

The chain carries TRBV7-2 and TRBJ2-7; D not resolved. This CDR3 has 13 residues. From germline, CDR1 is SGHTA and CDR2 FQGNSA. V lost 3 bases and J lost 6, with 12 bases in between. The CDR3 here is CASSFPAGAEQYF. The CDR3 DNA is TGTGCCAGCAGCTTTCCCGCCGGAGCCGAGCAGTACTTC.

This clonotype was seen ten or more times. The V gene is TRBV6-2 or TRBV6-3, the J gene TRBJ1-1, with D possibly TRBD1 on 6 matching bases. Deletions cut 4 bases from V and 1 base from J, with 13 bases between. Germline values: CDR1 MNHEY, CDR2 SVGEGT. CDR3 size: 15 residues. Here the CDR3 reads CASSSGQTGNTEAFF. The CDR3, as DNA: TGTGCCAGCAGTTCCGGACAGACCGGGAACACTGAAGCTTTCTTT.

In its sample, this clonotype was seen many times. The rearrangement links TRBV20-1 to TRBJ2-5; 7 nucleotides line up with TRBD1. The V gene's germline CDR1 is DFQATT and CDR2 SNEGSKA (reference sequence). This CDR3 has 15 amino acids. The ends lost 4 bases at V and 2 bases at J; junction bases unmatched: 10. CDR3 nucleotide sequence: TGCAGTGCTACCAGCAGACAGGGAAGTCAAGAGACCCAGTACTTC. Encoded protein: CSATSRQGSQETQYF.